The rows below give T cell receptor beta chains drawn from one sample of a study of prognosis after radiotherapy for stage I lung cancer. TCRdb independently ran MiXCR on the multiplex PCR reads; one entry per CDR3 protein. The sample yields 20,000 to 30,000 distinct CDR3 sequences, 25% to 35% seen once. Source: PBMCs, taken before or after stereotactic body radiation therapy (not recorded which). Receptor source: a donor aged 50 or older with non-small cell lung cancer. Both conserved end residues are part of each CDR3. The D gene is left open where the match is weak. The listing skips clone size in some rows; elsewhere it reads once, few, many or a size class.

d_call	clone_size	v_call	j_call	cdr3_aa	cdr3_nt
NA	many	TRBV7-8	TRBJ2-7	CASSIDTLYEQYF	TGTGCCAGCAGCATAGACACCCTCTACGAGCAGTACTTC
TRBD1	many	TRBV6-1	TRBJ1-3	CASSPGQGFYGNTIYF	TGTGCCAGCAGTCCCGGACAGGGGTTTTACGGAAACACCATATATTTT
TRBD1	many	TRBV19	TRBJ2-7	CASSIQGAAYEQYF	TGTGCCAGTAGTATACAGGGGGCCGCCTACGAGCAGTACTTC
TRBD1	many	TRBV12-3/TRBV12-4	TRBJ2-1	CASESSGGTYNEQFF	TGTGCCAGCGAAAGTTCAGGGGGCACCTACAATGAGCAGTTCTTC
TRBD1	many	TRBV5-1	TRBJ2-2	CASSYIAQGAGELFF	TGCGCCAGCAGTTATATCGCGCAGGGGGCCGGGGAGCTGTTTTTT
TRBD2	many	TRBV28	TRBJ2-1	CASSLTSGVYNEQFF	TGTGCCAGCAGTTTGACCAGCGGGGTATACAATGAGCAGTTCTTC
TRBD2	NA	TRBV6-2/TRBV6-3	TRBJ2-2	CASRPSGGTGELFF	TGTGCCAGCAGACCGTCGGGGGGAACCGGGGAGCTGTTTTTT
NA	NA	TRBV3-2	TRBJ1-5	CASSLDRGFQPQHF	TGTGCCAGCAGCCTTGACAGGGGGTTTCAGCCCCAGCATTTT
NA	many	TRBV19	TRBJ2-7	CASSPRRHHYEQYF	TGTGCCAGTAGTCCCCGGAGGCATCACTACGAGCAGTACTTC
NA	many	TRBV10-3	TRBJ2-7	CAISETDSYEQYF	TGTGCCATCAGTGAAACAGATTCCTACGAGCAGTACTTC
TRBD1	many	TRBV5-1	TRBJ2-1	CASSLSGTGLNEQFF	TGCGCCAGCAGCTTGTCCGGGACAGGGTTAAATGAGCAGTTCTTC
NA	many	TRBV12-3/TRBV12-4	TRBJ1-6	CASSRSWESPLHF	TGTGCCAGCAGTCGCTCGTGGGAGTCACCCCTCCACTTT
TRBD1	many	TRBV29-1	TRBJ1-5	CSVRGQGEQPQHF	TGCAGCGTGAGAGGACAGGGAGAACAGCCCCAGCATTTT
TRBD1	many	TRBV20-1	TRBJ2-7	CSARDQGQALYEQYF	TGCAGTGCTAGAGATCAGGGACAGGCTTTATACGAGCAGTACTTC
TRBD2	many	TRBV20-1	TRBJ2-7	CSAQLAGGSYEQYF	TGCAGTGCGCAATTAGCGGGAGGCTCCTACGAGCAGTACTTC
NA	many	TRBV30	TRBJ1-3	CAWSVWGTGNTIYF	TGTGCCTGGAGTGTATGGGGTACTGGAAACACCATATATTTT
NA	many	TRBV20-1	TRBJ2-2	CSVPSGVTGELFF	TGCAGTGTCCCGTCGGGGGTAACCGGGGAGCTGTTTTTT
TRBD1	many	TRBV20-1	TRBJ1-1	CSARDTLRGLEAFF	TGCAGTGCTAGAGATACTCTCAGGGGGCTTGAAGCTTTCTTT
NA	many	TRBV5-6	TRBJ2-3	CASSQLAGGDTQYF	TGTGCCAGCAGCCAACTAGCCGGGGGAGATACGCAGTATTTT
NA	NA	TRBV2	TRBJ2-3	CVSIPLRLGTSTDTQYF	TGTGTCAGCATTCCCTTACGACTGGGGACTAGCACAGATACGCAGTATTTT
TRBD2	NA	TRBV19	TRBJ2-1	CASSKGQTSGIVYNEQFF	TGTGCCAGTAGTAAGGGACAGACTAGCGGGATCGTCTACAATGAGCAGTTCTTC
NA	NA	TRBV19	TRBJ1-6	CASKDWDYNSPLHF	TGTGCCAGTAAAGACTGGGACTATAATTCACCCCTCCACTTT
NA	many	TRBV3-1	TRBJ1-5	CASSRDPSNQPQHF	TGTGCCAGCAGCCGGGACCCTAGCAATCAGCCCCAGCATTTT
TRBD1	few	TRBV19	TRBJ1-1	CASSRDRAGMDTEASF	TGCGCCAGTAGTAGGGACAGGGCGGGTATGGACACTGAAGCTTCCTTT
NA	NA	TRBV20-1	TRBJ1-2	CSASRLGGYTF	TGCAGTGCTTCCCGTCTAGGGGGCTACACCTTC
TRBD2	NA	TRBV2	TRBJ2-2	CASNIAGAATGELFF	TGTGCCAGCAATATAGCGGGAGCCGCCACCGGTGAGCTGTTTTTT
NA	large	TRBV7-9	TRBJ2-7	CASSLEDFYEQYF	TGTGCCAGCAGCCTAGAAGATTTTTACGAGCAGTACTTC
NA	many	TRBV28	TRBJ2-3	CASSPMGASTDTQYF	TGTGCCAGCAGCCCCATGGGGGCAAGCACAGATACGCAGTATTTT
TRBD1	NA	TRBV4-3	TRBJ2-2	CASSPVGQGAFGGELFF	TGCGCCAGCAGCCCGGTCGGACAGGGGGCGTTTGGCGGGGAGCTGTTTTTT
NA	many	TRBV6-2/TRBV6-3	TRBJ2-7	CASSATVTYEQYF	TGTGCCAGCAGTGCGACAGTAACCTACGAGCAGTACTTC
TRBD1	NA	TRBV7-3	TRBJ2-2	CASSPTGTVNTGELFF	TGTGCCAGCAGCCCTACCGGGACAGTGAACACCGGGGAGCTGTTTTTT
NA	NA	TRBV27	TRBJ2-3	CASRLQGGGGLTDTQYF	TGTGCCAGCAGACTCCAAGGGGGGGGGGGGCTCACAGATACGCAGTATTTT
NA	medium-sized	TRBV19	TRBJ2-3	CASSIGQGGGTDTQYF	TGTGCCAGTAGTATTGGTCAGGGAGGAGGGACAGATACGCAGTATTTT
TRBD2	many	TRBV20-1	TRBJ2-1	CSASLRWGLVGNEQFF	TGCAGTGCTAGTCTAAGATGGGGACTAGTGGGGAATGAGCAGTTCTTC
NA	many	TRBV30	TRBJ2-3	CAWSVLPGRVGTDTQYF	TGTGCCTGGAGTGTACTACCGGGCAGAGTCGGCACAGATACGCAGTATTTT
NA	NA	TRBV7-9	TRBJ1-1	CASSRRSNMNTEAFF	TGTGCCAGCAGCCGCAGGTCGAACATGAACACTGAAGCTTTCTTT
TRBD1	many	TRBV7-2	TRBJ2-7	CASSLASGTGIYEQYF	TGTGCCAGCAGCCTTGCCTCCGGGACAGGTATATACGAGCAGTACTTC
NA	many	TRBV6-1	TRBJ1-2	CASPTLTGDYGYTF	TGTGCCAGCCCTACCCTTACAGGCGACTATGGCTACACCTTC
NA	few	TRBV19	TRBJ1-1	CASTHSFGDTEAFF	TGTGCCAGTACCCACAGCTTCGGGGACACTGAAGCTTTCTTT
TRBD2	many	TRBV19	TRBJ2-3	CASSRGLDTFTDTQYF	TGTGCCAGTAGTAGGGGACTAGATACCTTCACAGATACGCAGTATTTT
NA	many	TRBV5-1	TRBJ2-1	CASRRASNEQFF	TGCGCCAGCAGGAGGGCCAGCAATGAGCAGTTCTTC
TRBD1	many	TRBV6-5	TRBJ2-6	CASSSAPGQGAAGANVLTF	TGTGCCAGCAGTTCAGCCCCGGGACAGGGGGCTGCTGGGGCCAACGTCCTGACTTTC
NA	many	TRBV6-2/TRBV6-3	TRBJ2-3	CASRVGTSQDTQYF	TGTGCCAGCAGAGTAGGGACCTCCCAGGATACGCAGTATTTT
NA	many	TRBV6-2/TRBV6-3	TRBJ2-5	CASSQTGAQETQYF	TGTGCCAGCAGTCAGACAGGAGCACAAGAGACCCAGTACTTC
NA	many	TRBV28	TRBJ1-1	CAIRVGNTEAFF	TGTGCCATCAGGGTTGGGAACACTGAAGCTTTCTTT
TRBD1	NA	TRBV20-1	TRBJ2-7	CSAIPRDRVYEKYF	TGCAGTGCTATACCCCGGGACAGGGTCTACGAGAAGTACTTC
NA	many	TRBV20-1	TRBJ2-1	CSASRRSYNEQFF	TGCAGTGCTAGTCGACGGAGCTACAATGAGCAGTTCTTC
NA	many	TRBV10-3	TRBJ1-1	CAIKDSLIPEAFF	TGTGCCATCAAGGACAGTTTAATTCCTGAAGCTTTCTTT
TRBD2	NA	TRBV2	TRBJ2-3	CASSHPLAVPDTQYF	TGTGCCAGCAGCCACCCACTAGCGGTTCCAGATACGCAGTATTTT
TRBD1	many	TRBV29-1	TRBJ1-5	CSVESGGNQPQHF	TGCAGCGTTGAATCAGGGGGTAATCAGCCCCAGCATTTT
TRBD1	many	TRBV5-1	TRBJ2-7	CASSFTGGPFYEQYF	TGCGCCAGCAGCTTCACAGGGGGACCTTTCTACGAGCAGTACTTC
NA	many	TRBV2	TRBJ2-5	CASSVSEETQYF	TGTGCCAGCAGTGTGTCAGAAGAGACCCAGTACTTC
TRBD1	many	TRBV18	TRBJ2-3	CASSPLPTGSTDTQYF	TGTGCCAGCTCACCCTTACCGACAGGGAGCACAGATACGCAGTATTTT
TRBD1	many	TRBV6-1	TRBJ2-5	CASSDRQGRDAWTQYF	TGTGCCAGCAGTGACCGACAGGGGCGAGATGCCTGGACCCAGTACTTC
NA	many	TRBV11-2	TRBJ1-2	CASSLNRPDLGYTF	TGTGCCAGCAGCTTAAACAGGCCCGACCTTGGCTACACCTTC